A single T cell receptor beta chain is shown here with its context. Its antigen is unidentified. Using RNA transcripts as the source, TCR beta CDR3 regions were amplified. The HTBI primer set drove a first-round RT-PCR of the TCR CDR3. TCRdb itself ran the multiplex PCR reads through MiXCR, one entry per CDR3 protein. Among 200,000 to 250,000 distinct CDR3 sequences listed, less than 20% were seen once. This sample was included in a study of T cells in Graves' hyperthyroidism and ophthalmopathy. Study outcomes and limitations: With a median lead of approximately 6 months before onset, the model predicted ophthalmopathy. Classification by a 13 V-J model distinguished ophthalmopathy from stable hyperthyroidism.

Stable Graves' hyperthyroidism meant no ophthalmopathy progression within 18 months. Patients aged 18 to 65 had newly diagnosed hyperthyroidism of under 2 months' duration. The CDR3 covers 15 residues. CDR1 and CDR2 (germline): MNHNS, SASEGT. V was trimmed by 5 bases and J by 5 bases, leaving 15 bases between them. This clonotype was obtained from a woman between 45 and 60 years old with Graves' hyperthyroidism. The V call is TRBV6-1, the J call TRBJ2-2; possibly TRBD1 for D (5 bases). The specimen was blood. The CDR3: CASSRPQGSTGELFF. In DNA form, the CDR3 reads TGTGCCAGCAGTCGGCCCCAGGGTTCGACCGGGGAGCTGTTTTTT.